This T cell receptor beta chain came from a study of post-analysis software for immune sequencing data. The library was made from cDNA and included unique molecular identifiers. TCRdb re-derived calls from the PCR reads in MiXCR, one entry per CDR3 protein. The data hold 250,000 to 300,000 distinct CDR3 sequences, with roughly a third observed a single time. Study outcomes and limitations: Patients carried several TRBV segments more frequently than controls did, and TRBV5-6, TRBV5-1 and TRBV20-1 were among them.

This clonotype was recorded many times. Its antigen is currently unknown. V gave up 5 bases and J gave up 11 bases; unmatched junction bases: 11. From germline, CDR1 is SEHNR and CDR2 FQNEAQ (reference sequence). The CDR3 runs to 14 residues. The V call is TRBV7-9, the J call TRBJ1-4, with 7 bases identical to TRBD1. Sequencing was performed on blood. The origin of this receptor is a girl between 10 and 17 years old with multiple sclerosis. The DNA of the CDR3 is TGTGCCAGCAGCCCTCGGACAGGCTTCGGGAAACTGTTTTTT. Its protein is CASSPRTGFGKLFF.